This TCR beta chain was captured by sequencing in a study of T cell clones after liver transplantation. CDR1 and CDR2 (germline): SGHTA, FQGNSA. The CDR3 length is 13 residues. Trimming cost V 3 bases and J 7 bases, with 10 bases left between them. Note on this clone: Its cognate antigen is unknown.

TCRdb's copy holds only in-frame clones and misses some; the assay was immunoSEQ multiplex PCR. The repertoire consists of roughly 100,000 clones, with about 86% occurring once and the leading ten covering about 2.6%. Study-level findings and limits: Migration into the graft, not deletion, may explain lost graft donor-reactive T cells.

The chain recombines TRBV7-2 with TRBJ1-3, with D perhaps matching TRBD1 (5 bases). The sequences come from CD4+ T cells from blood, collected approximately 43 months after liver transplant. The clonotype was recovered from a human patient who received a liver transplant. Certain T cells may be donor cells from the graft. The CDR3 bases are TGTGCCAGCAGCTTTTTGGGGCCCAACACCATATATTTT. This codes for CASSFLGPNTIYF.